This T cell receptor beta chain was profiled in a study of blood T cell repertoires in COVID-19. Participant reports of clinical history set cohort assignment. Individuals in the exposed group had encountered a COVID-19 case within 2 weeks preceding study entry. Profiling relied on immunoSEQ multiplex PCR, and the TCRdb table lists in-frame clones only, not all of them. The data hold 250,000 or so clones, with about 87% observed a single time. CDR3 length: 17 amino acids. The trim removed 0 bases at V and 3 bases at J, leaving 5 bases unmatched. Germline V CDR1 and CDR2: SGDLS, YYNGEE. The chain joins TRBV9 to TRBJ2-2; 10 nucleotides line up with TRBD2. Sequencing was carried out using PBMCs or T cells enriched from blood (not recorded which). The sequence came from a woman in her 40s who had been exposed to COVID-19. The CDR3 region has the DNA TGTGCCAGCAGCGTAGGTAGCGGGGGGCTATACACCGGGGAGCTGTTTTTT. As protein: CASSVGSGGLYTGELFF.